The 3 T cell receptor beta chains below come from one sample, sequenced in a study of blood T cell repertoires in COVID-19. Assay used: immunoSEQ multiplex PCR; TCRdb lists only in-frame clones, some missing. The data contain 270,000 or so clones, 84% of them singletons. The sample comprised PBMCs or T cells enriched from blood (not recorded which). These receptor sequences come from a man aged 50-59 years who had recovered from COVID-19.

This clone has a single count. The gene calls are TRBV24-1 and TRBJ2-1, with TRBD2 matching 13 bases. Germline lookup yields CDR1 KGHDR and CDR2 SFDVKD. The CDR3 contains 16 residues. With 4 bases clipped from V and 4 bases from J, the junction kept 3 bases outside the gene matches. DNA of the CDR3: TGTGCCACCAGTGACCCGGGACTAGCGGGGTACAATGAGCAGTTCTTC. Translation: CATSDPGLAGYNEQFF.

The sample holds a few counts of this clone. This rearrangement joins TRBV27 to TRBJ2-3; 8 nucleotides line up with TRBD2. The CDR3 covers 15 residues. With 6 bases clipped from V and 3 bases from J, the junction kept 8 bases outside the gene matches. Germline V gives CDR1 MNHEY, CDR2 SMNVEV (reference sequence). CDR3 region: CASSSAGAKTDTQYF. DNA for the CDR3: TGTGCCAGCAGCTCAGCGGGGGCAAAAACAGATACGCAGTATTTT.

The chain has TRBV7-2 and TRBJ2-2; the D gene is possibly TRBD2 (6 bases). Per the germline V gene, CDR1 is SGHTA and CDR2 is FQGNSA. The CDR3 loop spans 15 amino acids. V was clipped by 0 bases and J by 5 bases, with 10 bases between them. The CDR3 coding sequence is TGTGCCAGCAGCTTAGCCGGGAGTAAAACCGGGGAGCTGTTTTTT. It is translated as CASSLAGSKTGELFF.